This T cell receptor (beta chain) was captured by sequencing in a study of T cell responses to AZD1222 COVID-19 vaccine. Overall study findings and caveats: Reports say nearly half of spike-specific TCRs go after unmutated variant regions. Mapped onto spike, vaccine-associated CD4 TCRs spanned it and were dominant at 160-218 and 743-854. Clonal diversity was possibly underestimated, and white British individuals and females predominated among donors. Spike-specific TCR breadth and depth both grew after two AZD1222 doses.

Germline CDR1 is MNHNS and CDR2 is SASEGT. The CDR3 totals 12 residues. V trimming: 8 bases; J trimming: 3 bases; junction bases outside the gene matches: 4. Sequenced by immunoSEQ multiplex PCR; TCRdb stores in-frame clones only, minus some. This sample has about 100,000 clones, with 85% to 90% found just once. With respect to this clone: What it binds is unknown.

This receptor was obtained from an adult in good health. The J gene is TRBJ2-7, the V gene TRBV6-1, with 7 positions matching TRBD2. Sequencing used peripheral blood, obtained on day 0 of AZD1222 vaccination. The CDR3 nucleotides are TGTGCCAGCGGGGGGGTAGGCTACGAGCAGTACTTC. Translated: CASGGVGYEQYF.